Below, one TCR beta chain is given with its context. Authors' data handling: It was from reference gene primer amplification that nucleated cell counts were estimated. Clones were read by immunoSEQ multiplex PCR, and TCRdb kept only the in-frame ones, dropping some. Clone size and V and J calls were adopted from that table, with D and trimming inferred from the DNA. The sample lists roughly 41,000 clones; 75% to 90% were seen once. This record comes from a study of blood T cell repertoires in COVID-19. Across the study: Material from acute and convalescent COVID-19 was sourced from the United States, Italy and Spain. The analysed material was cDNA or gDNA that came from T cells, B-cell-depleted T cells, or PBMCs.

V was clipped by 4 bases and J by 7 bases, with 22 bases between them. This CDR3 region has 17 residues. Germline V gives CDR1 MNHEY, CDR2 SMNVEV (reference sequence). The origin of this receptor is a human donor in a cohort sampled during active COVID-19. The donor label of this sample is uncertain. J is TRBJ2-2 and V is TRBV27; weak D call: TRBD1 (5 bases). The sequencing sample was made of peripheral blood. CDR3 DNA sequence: TGTGCCAGCAGTTCAGCCAGTCGTCCGGTCAGGGTCGGGGAGCTGTTTTTT. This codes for CASSSASRPVRVGELFF.